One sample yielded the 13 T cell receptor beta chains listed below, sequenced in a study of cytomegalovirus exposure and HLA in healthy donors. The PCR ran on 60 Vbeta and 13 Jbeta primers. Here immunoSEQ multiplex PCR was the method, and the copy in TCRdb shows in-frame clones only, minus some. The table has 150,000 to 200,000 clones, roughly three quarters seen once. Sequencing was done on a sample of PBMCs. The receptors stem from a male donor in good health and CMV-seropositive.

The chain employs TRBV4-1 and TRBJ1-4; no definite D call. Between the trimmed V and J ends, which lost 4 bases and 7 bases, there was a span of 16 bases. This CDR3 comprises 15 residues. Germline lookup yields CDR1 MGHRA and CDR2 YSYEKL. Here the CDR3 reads CASSLHKEPSEKLFF. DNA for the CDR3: TGCGCCAGCAGCCTCCACAAGGAGCCTTCTGAAAAACTGTTTTTT.

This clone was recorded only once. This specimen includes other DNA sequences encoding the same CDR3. This CDR3 is CASSLATGSGGYTF. The DNA for the CDR3 is TGCGCCAGCAGCTTGGCGACAGGCTCTGGTGGCTACACCTTC. The rearrangement links TRBV5-1 to TRBJ1-2, with TRBD1 as a possible D gene (6 bases). This CDR3 has 14 amino acids. The germline V gene encodes CDR1 SGHRS and CDR2 YFSETQ. Trimming pared 0 bases from V and 7 bases from J, leaving 13 bases between.

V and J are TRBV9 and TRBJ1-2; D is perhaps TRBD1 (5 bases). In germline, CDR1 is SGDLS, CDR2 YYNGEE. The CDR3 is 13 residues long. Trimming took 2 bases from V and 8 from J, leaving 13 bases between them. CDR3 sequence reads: CASSVKPGNGYTF. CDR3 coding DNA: TGTGCCAGCAGCGTGAAACCAGGGAACGGCTACACCTTC.

CDR3 in amino acids: CASSFARRSEGALTDKNIQYF. The DNA of the CDR3 is TGTGCCAGCAGCTTTGCCCGGAGGTCCGAGGGGGCCCTAACCGACAAAAACATTCAGTACTTC. V usage is TRBV7-8 and J usage is TRBJ2-4; 7 bases are a match to TRBD1. The J segment lost 3 bases and the V segment lost 3 bases, leaving 23 bases of the junction unmatched. The germline CDR1 and CDR2 sequences are SGHVS and FQNEAQ. The CDR3 is made up of 21 amino acids. The full variable domain, its missing parts supplied by reference TRBV7-8 and TRBJ2-4, is GAGVSQSPRYKVAKRGQDVALRCDPISGHVSLFWYQQALGQGPEFLTYFQNEAQLDKSGLPSDRFFAERPEGSVSTLKIQRTQQEDSAVYLCASSFARRSEGALTDKNIQYFGAGTRLSVL.

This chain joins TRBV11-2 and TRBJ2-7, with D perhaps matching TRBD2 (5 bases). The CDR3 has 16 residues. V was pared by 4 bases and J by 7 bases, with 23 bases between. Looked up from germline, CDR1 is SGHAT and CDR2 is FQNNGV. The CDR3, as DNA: TGTGCCAGCAGCTCCCTAGATCGTTCGCGCCCGGGGGAGCAGTACTTC. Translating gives CASSSLDRSRPGEQYF.

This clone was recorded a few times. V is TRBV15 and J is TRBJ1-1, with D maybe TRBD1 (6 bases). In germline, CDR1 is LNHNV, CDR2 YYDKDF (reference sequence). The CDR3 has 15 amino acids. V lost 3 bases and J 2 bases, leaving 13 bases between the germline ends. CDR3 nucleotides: TGTGCCACCAGCAGGGAATGGACAGCCAACACTGAAGCTTTCTTT. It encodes CATSREWTANTEAFF.

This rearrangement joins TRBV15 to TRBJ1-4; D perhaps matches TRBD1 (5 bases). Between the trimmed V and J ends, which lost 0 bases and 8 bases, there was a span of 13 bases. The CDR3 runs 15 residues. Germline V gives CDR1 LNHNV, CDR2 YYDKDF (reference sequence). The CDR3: CATSRDSGLSEKLFF. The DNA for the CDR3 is TGTGCCACCAGCAGAGATTCAGGGCTGAGCGAAAAACTGTTTTTT.

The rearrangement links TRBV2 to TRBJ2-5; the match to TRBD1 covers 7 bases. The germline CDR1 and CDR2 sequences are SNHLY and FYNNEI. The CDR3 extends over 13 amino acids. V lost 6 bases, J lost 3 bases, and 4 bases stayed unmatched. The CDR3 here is CASRRGREETQYF. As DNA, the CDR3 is TGTGCCAGCAGGAGGGGGCGGGAAGAGACCCAGTACTTC.

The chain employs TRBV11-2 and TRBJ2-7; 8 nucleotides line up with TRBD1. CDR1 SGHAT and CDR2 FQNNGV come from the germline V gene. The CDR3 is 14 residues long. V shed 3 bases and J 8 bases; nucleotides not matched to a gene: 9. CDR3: CASSFAGGPPQQYF. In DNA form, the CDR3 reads TGTGCCAGCAGCTTCGCAGGGGGCCCCCCTCAGCAGTACTTC.

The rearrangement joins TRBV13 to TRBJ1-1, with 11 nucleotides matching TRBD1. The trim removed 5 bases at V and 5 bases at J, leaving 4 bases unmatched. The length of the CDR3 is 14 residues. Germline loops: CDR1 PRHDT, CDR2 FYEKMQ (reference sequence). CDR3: CASSPRDRGTEAFF. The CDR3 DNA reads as TGTGCCAGCAGCCCGCGGGACAGGGGGACTGAAGCTTTCTTT.

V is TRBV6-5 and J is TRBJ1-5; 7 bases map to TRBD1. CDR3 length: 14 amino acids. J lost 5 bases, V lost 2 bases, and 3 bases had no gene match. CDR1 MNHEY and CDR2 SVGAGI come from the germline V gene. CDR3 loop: CASSYGGQHQPQHF. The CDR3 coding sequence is TGTGCCAGCAGTTACGGGGGACAGCATCAGCCCCAGCATTTT.

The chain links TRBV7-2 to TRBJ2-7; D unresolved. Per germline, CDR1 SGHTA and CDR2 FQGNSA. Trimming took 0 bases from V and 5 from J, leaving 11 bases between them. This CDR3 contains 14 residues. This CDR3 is CASSLAREAHEQYF. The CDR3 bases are TGTGCCAGCAGCTTAGCGCGAGAGGCCCACGAGCAGTACTTC.

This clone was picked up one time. CDR3 DNA sequence: TGTGCCAGCAGTTCAACCCGGGACTGGGGCTACACCTTC. Residues: CASSSTRDWGYTF. The chain has TRBV6-6 and TRBJ1-2; the D gene is possibly TRBD1 (5 bases). The CDR3 spans 13 residues. Trimming left V 4 bases short and J 8 bases short, with 14 bases between. The germline V gene has CDR1 MNHNY and CDR2 SVGAGI (reference sequence).